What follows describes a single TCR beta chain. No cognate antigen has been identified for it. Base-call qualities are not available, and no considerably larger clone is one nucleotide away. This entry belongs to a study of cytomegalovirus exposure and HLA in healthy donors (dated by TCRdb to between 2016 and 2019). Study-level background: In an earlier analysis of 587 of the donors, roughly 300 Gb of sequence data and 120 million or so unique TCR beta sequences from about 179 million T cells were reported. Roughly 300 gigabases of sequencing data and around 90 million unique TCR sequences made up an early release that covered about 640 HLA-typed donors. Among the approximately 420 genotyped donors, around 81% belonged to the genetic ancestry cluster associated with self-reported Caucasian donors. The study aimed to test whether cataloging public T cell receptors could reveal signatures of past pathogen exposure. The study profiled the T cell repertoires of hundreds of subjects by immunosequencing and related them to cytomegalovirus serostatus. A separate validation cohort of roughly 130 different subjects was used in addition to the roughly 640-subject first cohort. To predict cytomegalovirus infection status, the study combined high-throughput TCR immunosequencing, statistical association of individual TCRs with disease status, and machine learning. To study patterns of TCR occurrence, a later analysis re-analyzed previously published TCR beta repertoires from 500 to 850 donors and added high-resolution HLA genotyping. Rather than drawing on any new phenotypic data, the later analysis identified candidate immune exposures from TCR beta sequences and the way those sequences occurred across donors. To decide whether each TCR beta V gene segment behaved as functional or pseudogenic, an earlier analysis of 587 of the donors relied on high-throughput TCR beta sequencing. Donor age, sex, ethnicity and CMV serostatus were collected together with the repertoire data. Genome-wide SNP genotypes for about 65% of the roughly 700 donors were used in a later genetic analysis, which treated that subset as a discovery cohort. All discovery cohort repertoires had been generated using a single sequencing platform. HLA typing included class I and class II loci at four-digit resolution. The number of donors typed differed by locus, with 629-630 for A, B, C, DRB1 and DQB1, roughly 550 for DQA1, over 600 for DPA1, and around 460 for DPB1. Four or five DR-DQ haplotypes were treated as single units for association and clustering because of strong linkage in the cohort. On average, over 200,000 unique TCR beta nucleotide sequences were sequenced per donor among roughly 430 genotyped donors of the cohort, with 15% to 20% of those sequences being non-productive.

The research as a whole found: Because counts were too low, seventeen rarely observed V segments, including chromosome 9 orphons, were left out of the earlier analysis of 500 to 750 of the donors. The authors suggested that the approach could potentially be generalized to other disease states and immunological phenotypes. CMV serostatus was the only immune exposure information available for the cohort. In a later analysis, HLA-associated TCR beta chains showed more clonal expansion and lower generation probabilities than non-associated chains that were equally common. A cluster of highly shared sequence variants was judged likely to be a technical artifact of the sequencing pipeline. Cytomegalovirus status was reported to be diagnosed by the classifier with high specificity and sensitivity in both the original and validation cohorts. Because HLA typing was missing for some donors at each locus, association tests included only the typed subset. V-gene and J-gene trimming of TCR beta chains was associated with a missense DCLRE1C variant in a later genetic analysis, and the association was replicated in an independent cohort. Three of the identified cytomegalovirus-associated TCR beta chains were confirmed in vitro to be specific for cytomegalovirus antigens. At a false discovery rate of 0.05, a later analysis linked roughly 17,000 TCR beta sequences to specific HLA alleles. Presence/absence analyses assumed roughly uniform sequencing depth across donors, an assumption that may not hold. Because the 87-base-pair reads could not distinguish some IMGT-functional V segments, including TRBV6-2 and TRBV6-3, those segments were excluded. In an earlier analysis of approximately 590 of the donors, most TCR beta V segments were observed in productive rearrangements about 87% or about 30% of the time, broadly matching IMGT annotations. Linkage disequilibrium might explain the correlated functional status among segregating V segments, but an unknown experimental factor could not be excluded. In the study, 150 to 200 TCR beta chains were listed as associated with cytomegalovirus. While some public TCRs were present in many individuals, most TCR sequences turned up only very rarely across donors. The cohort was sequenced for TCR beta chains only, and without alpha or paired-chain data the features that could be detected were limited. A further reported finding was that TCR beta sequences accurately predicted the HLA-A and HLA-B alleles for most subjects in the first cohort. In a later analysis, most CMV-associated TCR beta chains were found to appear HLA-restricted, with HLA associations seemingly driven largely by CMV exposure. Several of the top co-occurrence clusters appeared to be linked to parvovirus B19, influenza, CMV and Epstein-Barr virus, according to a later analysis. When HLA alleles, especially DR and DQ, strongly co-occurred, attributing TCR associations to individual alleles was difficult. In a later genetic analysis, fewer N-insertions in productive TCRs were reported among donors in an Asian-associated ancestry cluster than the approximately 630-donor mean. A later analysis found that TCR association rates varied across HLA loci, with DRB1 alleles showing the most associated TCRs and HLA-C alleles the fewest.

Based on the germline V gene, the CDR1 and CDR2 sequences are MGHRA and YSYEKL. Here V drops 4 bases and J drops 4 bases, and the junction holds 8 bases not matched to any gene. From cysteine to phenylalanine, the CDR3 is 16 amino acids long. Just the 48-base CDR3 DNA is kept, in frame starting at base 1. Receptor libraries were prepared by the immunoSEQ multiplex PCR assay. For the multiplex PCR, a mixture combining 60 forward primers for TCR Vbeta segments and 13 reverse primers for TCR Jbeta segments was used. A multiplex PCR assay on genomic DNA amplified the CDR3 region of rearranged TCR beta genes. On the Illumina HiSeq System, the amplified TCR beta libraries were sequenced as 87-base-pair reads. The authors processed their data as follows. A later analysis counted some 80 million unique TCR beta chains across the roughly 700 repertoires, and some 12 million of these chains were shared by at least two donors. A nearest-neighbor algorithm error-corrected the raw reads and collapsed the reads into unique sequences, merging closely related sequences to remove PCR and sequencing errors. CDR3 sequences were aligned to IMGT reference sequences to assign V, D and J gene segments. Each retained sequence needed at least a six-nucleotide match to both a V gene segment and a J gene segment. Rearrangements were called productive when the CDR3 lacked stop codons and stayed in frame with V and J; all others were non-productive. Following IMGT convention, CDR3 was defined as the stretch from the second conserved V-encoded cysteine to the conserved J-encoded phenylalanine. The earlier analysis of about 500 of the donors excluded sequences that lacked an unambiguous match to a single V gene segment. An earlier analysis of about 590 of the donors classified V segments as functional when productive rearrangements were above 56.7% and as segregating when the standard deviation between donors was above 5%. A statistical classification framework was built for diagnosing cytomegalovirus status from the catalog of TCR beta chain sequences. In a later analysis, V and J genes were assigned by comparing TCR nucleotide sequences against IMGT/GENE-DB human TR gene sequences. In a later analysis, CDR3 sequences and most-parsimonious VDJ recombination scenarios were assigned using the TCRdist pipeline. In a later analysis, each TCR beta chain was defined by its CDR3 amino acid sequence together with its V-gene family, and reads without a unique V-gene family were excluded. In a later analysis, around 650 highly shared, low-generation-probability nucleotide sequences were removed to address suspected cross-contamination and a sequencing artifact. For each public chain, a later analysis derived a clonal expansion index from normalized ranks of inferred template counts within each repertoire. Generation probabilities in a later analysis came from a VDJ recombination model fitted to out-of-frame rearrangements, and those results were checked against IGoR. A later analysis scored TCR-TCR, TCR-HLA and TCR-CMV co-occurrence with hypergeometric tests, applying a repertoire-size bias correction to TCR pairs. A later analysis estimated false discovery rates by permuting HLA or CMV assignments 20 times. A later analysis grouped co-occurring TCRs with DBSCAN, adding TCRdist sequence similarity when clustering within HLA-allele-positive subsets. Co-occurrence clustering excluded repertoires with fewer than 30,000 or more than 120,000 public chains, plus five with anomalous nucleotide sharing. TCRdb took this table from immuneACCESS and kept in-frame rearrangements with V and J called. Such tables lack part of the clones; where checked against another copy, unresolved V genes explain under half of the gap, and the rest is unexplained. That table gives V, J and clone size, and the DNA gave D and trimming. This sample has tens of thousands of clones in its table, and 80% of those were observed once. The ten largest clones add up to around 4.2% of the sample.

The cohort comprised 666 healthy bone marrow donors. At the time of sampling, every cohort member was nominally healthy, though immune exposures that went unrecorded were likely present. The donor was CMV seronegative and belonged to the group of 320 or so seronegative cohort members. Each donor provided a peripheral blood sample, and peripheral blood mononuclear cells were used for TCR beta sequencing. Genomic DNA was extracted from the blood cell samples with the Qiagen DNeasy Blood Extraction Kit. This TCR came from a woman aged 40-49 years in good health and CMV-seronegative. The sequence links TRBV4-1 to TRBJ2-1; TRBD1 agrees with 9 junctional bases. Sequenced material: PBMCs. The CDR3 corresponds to CASSRTDRGEYNEQFF. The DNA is TGCGCCAGCAGCCGTACTGACAGGGGGGAATACAATGAGCAGTTCTTC.